This paragraph covers one T cell receptor beta chain sequence. Its binding antigen is unknown. The record has no base qualities; no much larger clone is one base away. These data are taken from a study of blood T cell repertoires in COVID-19 (dated by TCRdb to the early 2020s). For context, the study as a whole: The collaborator samples originated in the United States, Italy and Spain and spanned the acute and convalescent phases of COVID-19. The prospective study material was composed of cDNA or gDNA derived from T cells, B-cell-depleted T cells, or PBMCs. The dataset comprised deeply sampled blood TCRbeta repertoires from subjects exposed to, actively infected with, or recovered from COVID-19. The repertoires were released in a freely available public database intended as a resource for research on the immune response to SARS-CoV-2. Samples came from the ongoing ImmuneRACE study (first 160 participants) plus 1,254 subjects from 6 global collaborators. Sample metadata almost always included a de-identified subject ID, COVID-19 status, age in years and sex. HLA class I and class II types, where available, came from metadata supplied by the sample provider rather than from assay-based typing. The paper's findings and limits, for the study overall: Clinical and demographic metadata were provided uncurated, with the amount varying by source and participant.

TCRbeta CDR3 regions were amplified from genomic DNA by means of the immunoSEQ Assay, a bias-controlled multiplex PCR. In the authors' own workflow: The number of nucleated cells in each sample was estimated by amplification of reference gene primers within the assay. To quantify the absolute abundance of each unique TCRbeta CDR3 rearrangement, sequence reads were collapsed and filtered. For each sample, productive Simpson clonality was calculated by taking the square root of Simpson's diversity index across productive rearrangements. The immuneACCESS repertoire file appears here via TCRdb, limited to in-frame rearrangements. These files lack a portion of the clones; in checked studies, under half of the deficit traces to unresolved V genes, and the cause of the others is not known. V, J and clone size reflect that table, while D and trimming were determined from the DNA. The sample table contains a few hundred thousand clones; only one count was recorded for around 82% of them. The top ten clonotypes cover 0.87% of the sample.

The CDR3 holds 16 amino acids from the cysteine to the phenylalanine. Kept here is only the CDR3 DNA, which spans 48 bases and is read in frame from base 1. CDR1 and CDR2, looked up from the germline V gene, are MDHEN and SYDVKM. The junction carries 22 bases between V and J, which are trimmed by 6 bases and 10 bases respectively. One collaborating source in Seattle enrolled patients while the patients were actively infected and followed the patients over time throughout the course of disease. The collaborating institutions used their own protocols to collect whole blood in K2EDTA tubes. For TCRbeta analysis, collaborators shipped samples as frozen whole blood, isolated PBMCs, or DNA extracted from either of those sample types.

This chain is built from TRBV28 and TRBJ1-6, with TRBD1 perhaps the D gene, on 5 matching bases. Sequencing was carried out using peripheral blood. The source is a human donor with COVID-19, enrolled during active disease. The donor label of this sample is uncertain. CDR3 region: CASSPPRRGVRSPLHF. The nucleotide sequence reads as follows: TGTGCCAGCAGCCCGCCAAGGCGGGGCGTGAGATCACCCCTCCACTTT.